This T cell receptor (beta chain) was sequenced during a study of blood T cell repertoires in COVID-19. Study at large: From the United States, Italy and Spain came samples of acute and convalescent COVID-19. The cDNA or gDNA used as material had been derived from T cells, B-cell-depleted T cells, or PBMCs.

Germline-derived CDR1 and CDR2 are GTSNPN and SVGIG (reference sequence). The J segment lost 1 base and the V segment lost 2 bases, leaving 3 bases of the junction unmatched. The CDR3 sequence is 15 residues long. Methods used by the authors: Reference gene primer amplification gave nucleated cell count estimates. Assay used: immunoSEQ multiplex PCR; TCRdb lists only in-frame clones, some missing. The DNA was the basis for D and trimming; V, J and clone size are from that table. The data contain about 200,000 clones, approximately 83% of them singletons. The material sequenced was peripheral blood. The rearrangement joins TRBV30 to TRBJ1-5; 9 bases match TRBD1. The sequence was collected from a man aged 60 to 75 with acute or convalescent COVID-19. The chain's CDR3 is CAWSKDRGSNQPQHF. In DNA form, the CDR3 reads TGTGCCTGGAGTAAAGACAGGGGGAGCAATCAGCCCCAGCATTTT.